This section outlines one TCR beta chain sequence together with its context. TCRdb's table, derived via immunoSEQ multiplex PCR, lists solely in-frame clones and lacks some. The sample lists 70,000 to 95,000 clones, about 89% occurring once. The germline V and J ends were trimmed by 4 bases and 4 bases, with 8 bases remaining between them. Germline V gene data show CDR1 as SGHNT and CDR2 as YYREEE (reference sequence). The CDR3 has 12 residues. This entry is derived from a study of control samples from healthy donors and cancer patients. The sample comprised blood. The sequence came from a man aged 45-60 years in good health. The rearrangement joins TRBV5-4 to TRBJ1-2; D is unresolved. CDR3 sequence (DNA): TGTGCCAGCAGCAGGGAAGCCTATGGCTACACCTTC. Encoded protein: CASSREAYGYTF.